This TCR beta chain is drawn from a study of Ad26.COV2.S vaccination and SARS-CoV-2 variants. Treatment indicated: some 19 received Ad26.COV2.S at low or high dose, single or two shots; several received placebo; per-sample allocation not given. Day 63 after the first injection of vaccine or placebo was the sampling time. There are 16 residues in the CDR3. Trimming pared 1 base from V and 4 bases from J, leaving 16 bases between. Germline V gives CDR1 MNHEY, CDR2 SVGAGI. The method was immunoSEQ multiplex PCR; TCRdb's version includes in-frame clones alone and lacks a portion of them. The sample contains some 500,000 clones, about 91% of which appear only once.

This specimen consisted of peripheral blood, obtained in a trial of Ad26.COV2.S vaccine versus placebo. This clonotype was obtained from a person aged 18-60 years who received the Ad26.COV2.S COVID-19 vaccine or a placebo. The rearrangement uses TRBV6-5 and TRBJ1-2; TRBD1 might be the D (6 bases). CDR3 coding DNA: TGTGCCAGCAGTTACTACTCACGACAGGACACCTATGGCTACACCTTC. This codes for CASSYYSRQDTYGYTF.